This T cell receptor beta chain derives from a study of Ad26.COV2.S vaccination and SARS-CoV-2 variants. Generated by immunoSEQ multiplex PCR, the TCRdb table keeps only in-frame clones and is missing some. Among approximately 350,000 clones listed, about nine tenths were seen once. The germline V gene has CDR1 SGHVS and CDR2 FQNEAQ. Germline trimming cut 0 bases from V and 8 bases from J; bases unmatched to any gene: 6. This CDR3 has 15 residues. Treatment specified: some 20 received Ad26.COV2.S at low or high dose, single or two shots; about 5 received placebo; per-sample allocation not given. Day 63 following the first vaccine or placebo injection was when the samples were taken.

Sequences were derived from peripheral blood, sampled in a trial of Ad26.COV2.S vaccine versus placebo. This sequence joins TRBV7-8 and TRBJ2-1, with 8 bases fitting TRBD2. This clonotype was sampled from a person between 18 and 65 years old who received the Ad26.COV2.S COVID-19 vaccine or a placebo. The CDR3 DNA sequence: TGTGCCAGCAGCTTAGCCGGGACTAGATGGGATGAGCAGTTCTTC. Amino acids: CASSLAGTRWDEQFF.